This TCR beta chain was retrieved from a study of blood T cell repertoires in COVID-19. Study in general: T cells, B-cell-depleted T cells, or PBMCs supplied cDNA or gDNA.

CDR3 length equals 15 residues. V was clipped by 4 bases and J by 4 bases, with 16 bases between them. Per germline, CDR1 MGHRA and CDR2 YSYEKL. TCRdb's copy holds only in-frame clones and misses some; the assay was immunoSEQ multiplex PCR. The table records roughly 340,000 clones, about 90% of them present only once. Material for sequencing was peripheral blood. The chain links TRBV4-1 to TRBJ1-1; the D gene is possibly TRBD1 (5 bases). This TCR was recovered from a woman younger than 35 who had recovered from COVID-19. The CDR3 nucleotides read TGCGCCAGCAGCCGGATGGACATGGGATTCACTGAAGCTTTCTTT. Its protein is CASSRMDMGFTEAFF.